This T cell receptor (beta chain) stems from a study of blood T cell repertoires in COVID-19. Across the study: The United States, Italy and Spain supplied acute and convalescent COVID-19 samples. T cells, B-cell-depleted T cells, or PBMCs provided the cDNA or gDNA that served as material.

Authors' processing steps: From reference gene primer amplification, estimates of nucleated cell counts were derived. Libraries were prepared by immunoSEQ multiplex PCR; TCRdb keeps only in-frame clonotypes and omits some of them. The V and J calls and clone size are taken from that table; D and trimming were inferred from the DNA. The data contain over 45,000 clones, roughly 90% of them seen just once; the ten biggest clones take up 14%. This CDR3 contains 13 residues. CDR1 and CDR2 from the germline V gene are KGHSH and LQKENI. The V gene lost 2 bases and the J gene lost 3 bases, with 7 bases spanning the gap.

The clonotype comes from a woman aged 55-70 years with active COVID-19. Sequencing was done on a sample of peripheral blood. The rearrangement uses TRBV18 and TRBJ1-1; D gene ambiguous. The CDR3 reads CASSPAKDTEAFF. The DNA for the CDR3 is TGTGCCAGCTCACCAGCTAAAGACACTGAAGCTTTCTTT.